Listed here are 28 T cell receptor beta chains from one sample, sequenced in a study of T cells in Graves' hyperthyroidism and ophthalmopathy. Using RNA transcripts as the source, TCR beta CDR3 regions were amplified. An initial round of RT-PCR targeting the TCR CDR3 relied on the HTBI primer set. One entry per CDR3 protein results from TCRdb running MiXCR on the multiplex PCR reads. Of fewer than 700,000 distinct CDR3 sequences in the sample, roughly a sixth were seen once. Sequencing was carried out using blood. All receptors come from a woman aged 18-29 years with Graves' ophthalmopathy.

This clonotype has just a few counts. A read error may account for a junction end that differs from germline. The chain uses TRBV3-1 and TRBJ2-2; 12 bases align to TRBD2. CDR1 is LGHDT, CDR2 YNNKEL, per germline (reference sequence). CDR3 size: 18 residues. CDR3 nucleotide sequence: TGTGCCAGCAGCGAAGAGAAAGGCGGACTAGCGGGGACCGGGGAGCTGTTTTTT. Protein: CASSEEKGGLAGTGELFF.

The chain uses TRBV12-3 or TRBV12-4 and TRBJ1-1; D possibly corresponds to TRBD1 (5 bases). This CDR3 has 15 residues. V lost 8 bases and J 2 bases, leaving 18 bases between the germline ends. Here the CDR3 reads CASGYSGPGNTEAFF. The CDR3 DNA reads TGTGCCAGCGGTTACTCGGGACCGGGCAACACTGAAGCTTTCTTT.

This clonotype was seen more than once but under ten times. The genes are TRBV20-1 and TRBJ2-1; the D is unclear. CDR1 and CDR2 (germline): DFQATT, SNEGSKA (reference sequence). This CDR3 is built from 11 residues. For the CDR3, the DNA is TGCCGTGTTTCAGAGAACAATGAGCAGTTCTTC. It codes for CRVSENNEQFF.

Only one count was recorded for this clonotype. The chain couples TRBV6-2 or TRBV6-3 to TRBJ1-5; D remains unclear. V lost 7 bases and J lost 3, with 10 bases in between. CDR1 is MNHEY, CDR2 SVGEGT, per germline. The CDR3 length is 13 residues. This CDR3 is CASIHGPNQPQHF. The CDR3 DNA is TGTGCCAGCATTCACGGTCCCAATCAGCCCCAGCATTTT.

The chain couples TRBV6-2 or TRBV6-3 to TRBJ2-1; 11 bases map to TRBD2. There are 15 residues in the CDR3. Germline CDR1 MNHEY, CDR2 SVGEGT. V shed 6 bases, J shed 7 bases, and the junction held 8 bases outside the gene matches. The CDR3 DNA reads as TGTGCCAGCAGATATACTAGCGGGAGAGGGAATGAGCAGTTCTTC. It yields the protein CASRYTSGRGNEQFF.

In its sample, this clonotype was seen many times. The rearrangement links TRBV6-2 or TRBV6-3 to TRBJ2-1, with 14 nucleotides matching TRBD2. V shed 5 bases, J shed 7 bases, and the junction held 4 bases outside the gene matches. There are 15 residues in the CDR3. Germline CDR1 is MNHEY and CDR2 is SVGEGT. The CDR3 here is CASSPGLAGENEQFF. The CDR3 DNA reads TGTGCCAGCAGTCCGGGACTAGCGGGAGAGAATGAGCAGTTCTTC.

The rearrangement joins TRBV6-1 to TRBJ1-3, with TRBD1 matching 8 bases. This CDR3 is 17 amino acids long. Per germline, CDR1 MNHNS and CDR2 SASEGT. The V gene end was trimmed by 7 bases and the J gene end by 0 bases; junction bases not matched to a gene: 11. DNA of the CDR3: TGTGCCAGCAAGATGGGACAGGTGGAGCACTCTGGAAACACCATATATTTT. Residues: CASKMGQVEHSGNTIYF.

In its sample, this clonotype was seen a few times. This chain links TRBV7-9 with TRBJ1-1; D gene ambiguous. Trimming took 5 bases from V and 1 from J, leaving 14 bases between them. Germline V gene data show CDR1 as SEHNR and CDR2 as FQNEAQ (reference sequence). The CDR3 spans 15 residues. The CDR3 spells CASSHPGGPNTEAFF. The CDR3 DNA is TGTGCCAGCAGCCATCCCGGCGGCCCGAACACTGAAGCTTTCTTT.

In its sample, this clonotype was seen many times. V usage is TRBV30 and J usage is TRBJ1-2; 7 nucleotides agree with TRBD1. The CDR3 loop spans 14 amino acids. V was clipped by 4 bases and J by 10 bases; unmatched bases: 15. Germline V lookup: CDR1 GTSNPN, CDR2 SVGIG (reference sequence). As DNA, the CDR3 is TGTGCCTGGAACCAGGGGGAAGTGGGCCCCTCCTACACCTTC. It specifies CAWNQGEVGPSYTF.

The table lists this clonotype with a few counts. The J gene is TRBJ2-5, the V gene TRBV20-1, with TRBD2 matching over 14 bases. The V and J ends lost 5 bases and 1 base, in that order; junction bases with no gene match: 12. There are 18 residues in the CDR3. CDR1 is DFQATT and CDR2 is SNEGSKA in the germline V gene (reference sequence). The CDR3 DNA sequence: TGCAGTGCTCGCTCCTCCGGGACTAGCGGGAGTCCCCAAGAGACCCAGTACTTC. Protein sequence: CSARSSGTSGSPQETQYF.

This clonotype was counted only a few times. This chain links TRBV5-1 with TRBJ1-5; D gene unclear. Germline V gives CDR1 SGHRS, CDR2 YFSETQ. There are 15 residues in the CDR3. V was cut by 0 bases and J by 7 bases, with 14 bases left in between. In DNA, the CDR3 is TGCGCCAGCAGCTTGGGCGTGGGCAGCTTACAGCCCCAGCATTTT. Amino acids: CASSLGVGSLQPQHF.

The chain couples TRBV2 to TRBJ1-1, with 7 bases that match TRBD1. In germline, CDR1 is SNHLY, CDR2 FYNNEI. Trimming cost V 3 bases and J 4 bases; bases outside gene matches: 8. The CDR3 loop spans 15 amino acids. The CDR3 coding sequence is TGTGCCAGCAGTGATATCGACAGGGAGGGCACTGAAGCTTTCTTT. It encodes CASSDIDREGTEAFF. Looking up the rest from reference TRBV2 and TRBJ1-1 gives the full variable domain: EPEVTQTPSHQVTQMGQEVILRCVPISNHLYFYWYRQILGQKVEFLVSFYNNEISEKSEIFDDQFSVERPDGSNFTLKIRSTKLEDSAMYFCASSDIDREGTEAFFGQGTRLTVV.

The chain carries TRBV6-1 and TRBJ2-3; TRBD1 aligns across 9 bases. The J segment lost 6 bases and the V segment lost 6 bases, leaving 7 bases of the junction unmatched. The germline gives CDR1 MNHNS, CDR2 SASEGT. The CDR3 consists of 14 residues. CDR3: CASSPGTGSDTQYF. In nucleotides, the CDR3 is TGTGCCAGCAGCCCCGGGACAGGGTCCGATACGCAGTATTTT.

The sample holds many counts of this clonotype. The CDR3 loop is CASSLETNEQFF. The CDR3 DNA reads TGTGCCAGCAGCTTAGAGACCAATGAGCAGTTCTTC. The gene calls are TRBV11-2 and TRBJ2-1; D unresolved. V lost 0 bases to trimming and J lost 6 bases, with 3 bases between them. The CDR3 extends over 12 amino acids. Germline loops: CDR1 SGHAT, CDR2 FQNNGV.

This clonotype was seen repeatedly, ten times or more. The gene calls are TRBV28 and TRBJ2-3, with TRBD2 identical over 9 bases. The CDR3 loop spans 14 amino acids. The germline V gene encodes CDR1 MDHEN and CDR2 SYDVKM. Germline trimming cut 3 bases from V and 4 bases from J; bases unmatched to any gene: 2. CDR3 bases: TGTGCCAGCAGTTTTGGCGGGAGGGCAGATACGCAGTATTTT. Protein product: CASSFGGRADTQYF.

This clonotype was picked up a small number of times. The chain recombines TRBV20-1 with TRBJ2-2; 12 positions agree with TRBD2. Trimming removed 1 base from V and 4 bases from J; junction bases left unmatched: 7. This CDR3 region has 17 residues. From germline, CDR1 is DFQATT and CDR2 SNEGSKA (reference sequence). The CDR3 sequence is CSARGLAGGLSTGELFF. CDR3 sequence (DNA): TGCAGTGCTAGAGGCCTAGCGGGGGGGTTGAGCACCGGGGAGCTGTTTTTT.

The chain couples TRBV5-1 to TRBJ2-5; TRBD2 matches at 7 bases. Trimming at V came to 5 bases and at J to 3 bases, leaving 7 bases not matched to a gene. Germline values: CDR1 SGHRS, CDR2 YFSETQ. The CDR3 has 14 amino acids. CDR3 sequence reads: CASRTLAGEETQYF. The CDR3 bases are TGCGCCAGCAGAACCCTGGCGGGGGAAGAGACCCAGTACTTC.

The chain joins TRBV6-5 to TRBJ1-1; a possible D gene is TRBD1 (6 bases). Per the germline V gene, CDR1 is MNHEY and CDR2 is SVGAGI. This CDR3 contains 16 residues. Trimming left V 4 bases short and J 3 bases short, with 18 bases between. DNA for the CDR3: TGTGCCAGCAGTTCCTTGGGTGGGGGCGGGTACACTGAAGCTTTCTTT. Amino acid sequence: CASSSLGGGGYTEAFF.

In its sample, this clonotype was seen a few times. The chain recombines TRBV28 with TRBJ1-3, with TRBD1 matching 9 bases. V was pared by 6 bases and J by 3 bases, with 12 bases of the junction left unmatched. The CDR3 covers 17 residues. Germline V gene sequence: CDR1 MDHEN, CDR2 SYDVKM. The CDR3 region has the DNA TGTGCCAGCAGATACGCCAACAGGGGGCATGGTGGAAACACCATATATTTT. Its protein product is CASRYANRGHGGNTIYF. The variable domain in full, with the rest retrieved from reference TRBV28 and TRBJ1-3, is DVKVTQSSRYLVKRTGEKVFLECVQDMDHENMFWYRQDPGLGLRLIYFSYDVKMKEKGDIPEGYSVSREKKERFSLILESASTNQTSMYLCASRYANRGHGGNTIYFGEGSWLTVV.

This clonotype was seen at least ten times. This chain joins TRBV2 and TRBJ1-1, with D uncertain. In germline, CDR1 is SNHLY, CDR2 FYNNEI. The V and J ends lost 7 bases and 0 bases respectively, with 9 bases between them. The CDR3 runs 13 residues. CDR3 bases: TGTGCCAGCAAATATGGCATGAACACTGAAGCTTTCTTT. Amino acid sequence: CASKYGMNTEAFF.

The V and J genes are TRBV7-9 and TRBJ1-5, with D tentatively TRBD1 (5 bases). From germline, CDR1 is SEHNR and CDR2 FQNEAQ (reference sequence). V lost 4 bases, J lost 7 bases, and 11 bases lay in between. This CDR3 has 13 amino acids. The CDR3 region is CASSSEGRQPQHF. The CDR3 DNA is TGTGCCAGCAGCTCAGAGGGGAGGCAGCCCCAGCATTTT. Full variable domain (rest looked up from reference TRBV7-9 and TRBJ1-5): DTGVSQNPRHKITKRGQNVTFRCDPISEHNRLYWYRQTLGQGPEFLTYFQNEAQLEKSRLLSDRFSAERPKGSFSTLEIQRTEQGDSAMYLCASSSEGRQPQHFGDGTRLSIL.

This clonotype was counted only a few times. The J gene is TRBJ1-1, the V gene TRBV7-8; 12 bases are a match to TRBD1. Trimming removed 5 bases from V and 4 bases from J; junction bases left unmatched: 11. The CDR3 is 17 amino acids. Germline values: CDR1 SGHVS, CDR2 FQNEAQ. CDR3 sequence reads: CASSPRGQGAFGTEAFF. Written as DNA, the CDR3 is TGTGCCAGCAGCCCAAGGGGACAGGGGGCTTTCGGCACTGAAGCTTTCTTT.

This clonotype is categorized as medium-sized. This chain links TRBV11-3 with TRBJ1-1; no firm D call. CDR1 and CDR2 (germline): SGHNT, YENEEA. The CDR3 extends over 13 amino acids. V shed 1 base and J shed 1 base, with 4 bases lying between them. The CDR3 protein is CASSLGGNTEAFF. CDR3 DNA sequence: TGTGCCAGCAGCTTAGGTGGGAACACTGAAGCTTTCTTT.

This clonotype occurred many times. The J gene is TRBJ1-4, the V gene TRBV20-1, with TRBD1 as a possible D gene (5 bases). The CDR3 consists of 12 residues. With 6 bases removed from V and 5 bases from J, the gap between germline ends came to 10 bases. Germline CDR1 is DFQATT and CDR2 is SNEGSKA (reference sequence). CDR3 sequence: CSARGDNEKLFF. CDR3 coding DNA: TGCAGTGCCCGGGGGGACAATGAAAAACTGTTTTTT.

At least ten counts were recorded for this clonotype. This chain links TRBV10-3 with TRBJ2-1; possible D gene TRBD2, 6 bases. The CDR3 has 15 residues. Germline lookup yields CDR1 ENHRY and CDR2 SYGVKD. Trimming removed 5 bases from V and 9 bases from J, with 20 bases in between. For the CDR3, the DNA is TGTGCCATCAGTCCTAGGACGGCTTTGGGGGGTGAGCAGTTCTTC. Translation: CAISPRTALGGEQFF.

For this clonotype: A much larger clone lies one base from this, so it may be a read error. The chain is built from TRBV18 and TRBJ2-7; possibly TRBD2 for D (5 bases). CDR1 and CDR2 from the germline V gene are KGHSH and LQKENI. The CDR3 runs 14 residues. The CDR3 reads CASSSRGSFYGQYF. As DNA, the CDR3 is TGTGCCAGCTCAAGTCGAGGGTCCTTCTACGGGCAGTACTTC.

The table lists this clonotype with many counts. The rearrangement joins TRBV7-3 to TRBJ2-1; 8 nucleotides align to TRBD1. The CDR3 length is 13 residues. J lost 9 bases, V lost 8 bases, and 9 bases had no gene match. Germline V CDR1 and CDR2: SGHTA, FQGTGA. The CDR3 loop reads CASGRTGLAEQFF. The CDR3, as DNA: TGTGCCAGCGGAAGGACAGGGTTAGCTGAGCAGTTCTTC. Based on the CDR3 plus reference TRBV7-3 and TRBJ2-1, the full variable domain is GAGVSQTPSNKVTEKGKYVELRCDPISGHTALYWYRQSLGQGPEFLIYFQGTGAADDSGLPNDRFFAVRPEGSVSTLKIQRTERGDSAVYLCASGRTGLAEQFFGPGTRLTVL.

For this clonotype: A read error may be the cause here, since a much bigger clone is one base away. The DNA of the CDR3 is TGTGCCTGGCAACAGGCAACTAATGAAAAACTGGTTTTT. This gives the protein CAWQQATNEKLVF. The chain couples TRBV30 to TRBJ1-4, with a weak D call TRBD1 (5 bases). Germline V lookup: CDR1 GTSNPN, CDR2 SVGIG (reference sequence). The CDR3 covers 13 residues.